This T cell receptor beta chain is drawn from a study of response to subunit inactivated influenza vaccine (dated 2018 in TCRdb). For the study in its entirety: Deep quantitative profiling of the T cell receptor repertoire was used in the study to follow responses to a trivalent subunit inactivated influenza vaccine. What the study reported, not specific to this receptor: According to the authors, only a limited number of new T cells may be recruited by each seasonal influenza vaccination.

This clonotype was detected only a few times. The specificity of this receptor is unknown. Base qualities are not at hand, and no much larger clone is one base apart. Sequences MDHEN (CDR1) and SYDVKM (CDR2) are obtained from the germline V gene. From the cysteine through the phenylalanine, the CDR3 covers 13 amino acids. The only DNA kept is the CDR3, 39 bases in frame from the first base. V is reduced by 9 bases and J by 6 bases, leaving a spacing of 17 bases between them. The receptor library was made with RT-PCR. Instrument on record: Illumina HiSeq 2500. TCRdb trimmed public reads at Q25 via fastp, called clones via MiXCR and kept in-frame beta chains. Rows with a matching CDR3 protein are joined into one entry that keeps the most common DNA and genes. The sample data list over 750,000 distinct CDR3 sequences, and roughly 20% of these were observed just once. About 9.4% of the sample belongs to the ten largest clones.

The rearranged chain carries TRBV28 and TRBJ1-2; the D gene cannot be resolved reliably. This receptor was identified in a man in his fifties who received an inactivated influenza vaccine. Donor details come from another sample of the same person, matched by shared clones. The sample here was PBMCs from blood, taken 5 to 6 days after vaccination. The nucleotide sequence reads as follows: TGTGCCAGTCAGGACGCACCAAGCCATGGCTACACCTTC. Its translation is CASQDAPSHGYTF.